This is a list of T cell receptor beta chains from one sample in a study of preoperative IRX-2 immunotherapy in early breast cancer. The repertoire was sequenced with immunoSEQ multiplex PCR; TCRdb's copy has only in-frame clones and lacks some. This table holds some 2,800 clones, roughly 80% found once. The sequences come from tumor tissue, collected before IRX-2 immunotherapy. These receptor sequences come from a human donor with breast cancer. Each CDR3 is given with its conserved first and last residue.

>TRBV7-1|TRBJ2-6
CASSLWGTADSGANVLTF
>TRBV11-3|TRBJ2-4
CASSYNRGAVKNIQYF
>TRBV12-5|TRBJ2-1
CASGRQGISYNEQFF
>TRBV12-5|TRBJ2-7
CASATDTAYEQYF
>TRBV30|TRBJ1-1
CAWRRDRGVGTEAFF
>TRBV6-8|TRBJ1-2
CASSLDSPAKGYGYTF
>TRBV6-8|TRBJ1-4
CASSDYTGGAEKLFF
>TRBV11-3|TRBJ2-7
CASSPRGRGLNNYEQYF
>TRBV30|TRBJ1-4
CAWSSQGFMKRLFF
>TRBV5-1|TRBJ2-3
CASRQSGSGADTQYF
>TRBV11-3|TRBJ2-5
CASSLAGRGPETQYF
>TRBV29-1|TRBJ1-1
CSVAGTLPQSTEAFF
>TRBV18|TRBJ2-1
CASSPSMGVDEQFF
>TRBV6-8|TRBJ2-1
CAISPPGLAGDNEQFF
>TRBV6-8|TRBJ1-2
CASSYVPTYYGYTF
>TRBV19|TRBJ2-1
CASSITPGQGAVEQFF
>TRBV6-8|TRBJ1-4
CASSPRQNRNEKLFF
>TRBV6-8|TRBJ2-3
CASSYEGSGIDTQYF
>TRBV5-1|TRBJ2-3
CASSLDVQGKDTQYF
>TRBV6-8|TRBJ1-1
CASSLYDRGTEAFF
>TRBV19|TRBJ2-3
CASNKQGVEDTQYF
>TRBV11-3|TRBJ1-3
CASTLGNSGNTIYF
>TRBV14|TRBJ2-2
CASSQGPSGRGGELFF
>TRBV23-1|TRBJ2-1
CASSLGRGSYNEQFF
>TRBV19|TRBJ2-5
CASSPNRGWTQYF
>TRBV11-3|TRBJ1-1
CASSKPAGLGDTEAFF
>TRBV27|TRBJ2-1
CASSLSAAGSSYNEQFF
>TRBV5-1|TRBJ1-3
CASSLGGASGNTIYF
>TRBV6-8|TRBJ1-4
CASLTHGQLTNEKLFF
>TRBV5-1|TRBJ2-2
CASSYQGNTGELFF
>TRBV11-3|TRBJ2-5
CASSPTTTRRETQYF
>TRBV11-3|TRBJ2-2
CASSSTGWAGLNTGELFF
>TRBV6-8|TRBJ2-7
CASSYGSQGAYEQYF
>TRBV19|TRBJ2-1
CASSIGAEQFF
>TRBV6-8|TRBJ2-3
CASRASTAGTQYF
>TRBV11-3|TRBJ2-2
CASSFAGTGHTGELFF
>TRBV10-2|TRBJ1-5
CASNQDRRSPQHF
>TRBV11-3|TRBJ2-5
CASSLAPSMGETQYF
>TRBV4-1|TRBJ1-6
CASTSGTRINSPLHF
>TRBV11-3|TRBJ2-7
CASSGIDWGRFDEQYF
>TRBV16|TRBJ1-4
CASRQTGRNEKLFF
>TRBV6-8|TRBJ1-5
CASRQAYGSNQPQHF
>TRBV14|TRBJ2-1
CASSPNFRMGYNEQFF
>TRBV14|TRBJ2-5
CASSTTDHQETQYF
>TRBV12-1|TRBJ2-6
CASSSTGRSGANVLTF
>TRBV11-3|TRBJ2-7
CASSWGGDLYEQYF
>TRBV11-3|TRBJ2-5
CASSLEAGDQETQYF
>TRBV19|TRBJ2-5
CASSMRLAGLQETQYF
>TRBV28|TRBJ2-3
CASSLWGAGTDTQYF
>TRBV19|TRBJ2-4
CASSGTRGLNIQYF
>TRBV7-1|TRBJ1-1
CASSYRAAGTEAFF
>TRBV28|TRBJ2-5
CASSLVGATETQYF
>TRBV28|TRBJ2-7
CASSFSGSAYEQYF